A single sample gave rise to the 12 T cell receptor beta chains below, sequenced in a study of regulatory T cells in long-lasting Graves disease. Both iRepertoire HTBI primers and Arm-PCR of CDR3 regions were used to build the TCR beta libraries. Via MiXCR, TCRdb re-called the multiplex PCR reads, giving one row per CDR3 protein. The sample carries roughly 420,000 distinct CDR3 sequences, roughly 15% recorded once. Sample time point: newly diagnosed GD, antithyroid drugs for less than 3 months. PBMC RNA served as the TCR library source. These same records also appear under a second study, on T cells in Graves' hyperthyroidism and ophthalmopathy.

Sequenced material: peripheral blood mononuclear cells (PBMCs), taken at new diagnosis, from a patient treated with antithyroid drugs. The receptors come from a woman in her twenties or thirties with Graves disease.

In its sample, this clonotype was seen many times. The chain joins TRBV28 to TRBJ1-2, with unresolved D. Germline lookup yields CDR1 MDHEN and CDR2 SYDVKM. Trimming removed 1 base from V and 6 bases from J, with 9 bases in between. This CDR3 contains 13 residues. CDR3 sequence reads: CASSLLVGNGYTF. The CDR3 DNA is TGTGCCAGCAGTTTATTGGTCGGGAATGGCTACACCTTC.

Many counts were recorded for this clonotype. This chain joins TRBV6-2 or TRBV6-3 and TRBJ2-1; D unresolved. Germline V gene sequence: CDR1 MNHEY, CDR2 SVGEGT. The V end was cut by 2 bases, the J end by 5 bases, with 25 bases between. The CDR3 totals 19 residues. As DNA, the CDR3 is TGTGCCAGCAGTTACCCCTTGACCCGGGCAATTCGGGTGGACAATGAGCAGTTCTTC. This sequence encodes CASSYPLTRAIRVDNEQFF.

This clonotype occurred a few times. The CDR3 does not close with the conserved phenylalanine or tryptophan, likely indicating a read error. The CDR3 DNA reads TGTGCCAGCAGCGGTTGGCCGGTAGGGATGAACACCGGGGAGCTGTTTCTT. This gives the protein CASSGWPVGMNTGELFL. The chain uses TRBV7-9 and TRBJ2-2, with D hard to call. Germline V lookup: CDR1 SEHNR, CDR2 FQNEAQ (reference sequence). V was shortened by 5 bases and J by 1 base, with 17 bases between the two germline ends. The CDR3 consists of 17 residues.

This clonotype was detected ten times or more. The J gene is TRBJ2-1, the V gene TRBV12-5; unclear D gene. V dropped 7 bases and J dropped 3 bases, with 7 bases sitting between them. The CDR3 is 12 amino acids. Germline V gives CDR1 LGHNT, CDR2 FRNRAP. In DNA form, the CDR3 reads TGTGCTAGTGCAGCCCACTACAATGAGCAGTTCTTC. It codes for CASAAHYNEQFF.

This clonotype was found many times. V is TRBV2 and J is TRBJ1-1, with a weak D call TRBD1 (6 bases). Trimming stripped 6 bases from V and 3 bases from J, with 17 bases between. Germline lookup yields CDR1 SNHLY and CDR2 FYNNEI. This CDR3 contains 15 residues. Here the CDR3 DNA reads TGTGCCAGCAGCCGCCTTACAGGGTCGGACACTGAAGCTTTCTTT. This encodes CASSRLTGSDTEAFF.

This clonotype has at least ten counts. This chain joins TRBV29-1 and TRBJ1-1; unclear D gene. This CDR3 comprises 13 residues. Trimming removed 4 bases at V and 3 bases at J, with 12 bases between. Germline V gene sequence: CDR1 SQVTM, CDR2 ANQGSEA. The CDR3 DNA follows: TGCAGCGTTGTTCGGCCATTAGACACTGAAGCTTTCTTT. Translated: CSVVRPLDTEAFF.

Concerning this clonotype itself: This clone may be a read error of a much larger clone one base away. V and J are TRBV7-9 and TRBJ2-5; no reliable D call. Trimming removed 8 bases at V and 11 bases at J, with 21 bases between. Per the germline V gene, CDR1 is SEHNR and CDR2 is FQNEAQ (reference sequence). The CDR3 loop spans 13 amino acids. CDR3 nucleotides: TGTGCCAGCCACATAAGCTCCTACAATGAGCAGTACTTC. The encoded protein is CASHISSYNEQYF.

This clonotype appeared a few times. Possible read error: a much larger clone is one base away. V gene TRBV3-1 combines with J gene TRBJ1-2; D perhaps matches TRBD1 (6 bases). The CDR3 has 13 residues. The germline V gene has CDR1 LGHDT and CDR2 YNNKEL (reference sequence). The DNA for the CDR3 is TGTGCCAGCGGCCAAACAACAGGGACTGGCTACACCTTC. Translated: CASGQTTGTGYTF.

A few counts support this clonotype. The chain employs TRBV27 and TRBJ2-7; no reliable D call. V dropped 6 bases and J dropped 3 bases, with 18 bases sitting between them. The CDR3 is 15 residues long. The germline V gene encodes CDR1 MNHEY and CDR2 SMNVEV (reference sequence). The CDR3 is CASRERTGPIYEQYF. The CDR3 coding sequence is TGTGCCAGCAGGGAAAGGACGGGTCCGATCTACGAGCAGTACTTC.

About this clonotype: With a much larger clone just one base away, this may be a read error. The chain carries TRBV15 and TRBJ1-2, with D uncertain. This CDR3 is 12 amino acids long. Germline V gene sequence: CDR1 LNHNV, CDR2 YYDKDF (reference sequence). The CDR3 coding sequence is TGTGTCACCAGCAGAGACGACTATGGCTACACCTTC. This translates into CVTSRDDYGYTF.

This clonotype was found many times. J is TRBJ1-5 and V is TRBV15; no clear D gene. The CDR3 length is 15 residues. V was trimmed by 3 bases and J by 4 bases, leaving 13 bases between them. The germline V gene encodes CDR1 LNHNV and CDR2 YYDKDF (reference sequence). CDR3 DNA: TGTGCCACCAGCAGGACCCGAGGGCGTAATCAGCCCCAGCATTTT. Amino acid sequence: CATSRTRGRNQPQHF.

The table lists this clonotype with a few counts. The V gene is TRBV20-1, the J gene TRBJ2-3; D is uncertain. The germline CDR1 and CDR2 sequences are DFQATT and SNEGSKA (reference sequence). CDR3 length equals 12 residues. V was clipped by 7 bases and J by 1 base, with 9 bases between them. CDR3 nucleotides: TGCAGTGGTGGGCTGGGCACAGATACGCAGTATTTT. Its protein is CSGGLGTDTQYF.